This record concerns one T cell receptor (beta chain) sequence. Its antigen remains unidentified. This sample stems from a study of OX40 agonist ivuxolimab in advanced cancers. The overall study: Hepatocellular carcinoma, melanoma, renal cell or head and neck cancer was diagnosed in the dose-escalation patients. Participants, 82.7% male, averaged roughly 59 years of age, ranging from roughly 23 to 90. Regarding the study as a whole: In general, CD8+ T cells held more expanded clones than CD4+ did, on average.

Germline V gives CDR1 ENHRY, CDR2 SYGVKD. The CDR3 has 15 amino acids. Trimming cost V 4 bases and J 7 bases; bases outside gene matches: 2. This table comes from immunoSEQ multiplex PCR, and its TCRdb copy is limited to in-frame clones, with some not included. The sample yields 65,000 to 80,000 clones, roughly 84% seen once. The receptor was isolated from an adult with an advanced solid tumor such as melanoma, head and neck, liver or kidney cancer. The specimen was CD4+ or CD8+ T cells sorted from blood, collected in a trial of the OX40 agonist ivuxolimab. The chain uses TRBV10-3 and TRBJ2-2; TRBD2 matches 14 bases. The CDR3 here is CAISVGTSGSGELFF. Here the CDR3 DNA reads TGTGCCATCAGTGTCGGGACTAGCGGGAGCGGGGAGCTGTTTTTT.